The next 22 T cell receptor beta chains were all read from a single sample in a study of vaccination and CD4 T cells after COVID-19. As to treatment: roughly 11-day PBMC culture with coronavirus spike peptide pools or control peptides (ViraFEST assay). Unexposed donor CD4+ T cells predated the COVID-19 pandemic, collected 2011-2018. The Oncomine TCR Beta short-read assay generated sequence data from the DNA of cultured CD4+ T cells. Cultured CD4+ T cells yielded the extracted genomic DNA. Each CDR3 protein gets one entry after TCRdb re-called the PCR reads with MiXCR. The repertoire holds roughly 10,000 distinct CDR3 sequences, around 42% seen once, with around 12% in the top ten. Their antigens are not known. Sequencing was performed on CD4+ T cells from blood, cultured in vitro. The receptors derive from a human donor in good health.

This clonotype turned up a few times. This sequence joins TRBV24-1 and TRBJ2-1; TRBD2 aligns across 9 bases. With 5 bases clipped from V and 5 bases from J, the junction kept 12 bases outside the gene matches. Germline V gives CDR1 KGHDR, CDR2 SFDVKD. This CDR3 contains 17 residues. The CDR3 spells CATSANPAASGNNEQFF. The CDR3 region has the DNA TGTGCCACCAGTGCTAACCCCGCGGCTAGCGGGAACAATGAGCAGTTCTTC.

The V call is TRBV28, the J call TRBJ2-3, with a possible D match to TRBD1 (5 bases). The length of the CDR3 is 14 residues. Germline CDR1 is MDHEN and CDR2 is SYDVKM. The V end was cut by 5 bases, the J end by 8 bases, with 17 bases between. The CDR3 protein is CASSPPPGMGTQYF. CDR3 nucleotide sequence: TGTGCCAGCAGTCCACCTCCAGGGATGGGTACGCAGTATTTT. The variable domain in full, with the rest retrieved from reference TRBV28 and TRBJ2-3, is DVKVTQSSRYLVKRTGEKVFLECVQDMDHENMFWYRQDPGLGLRLIYFSYDVKMKEKGDIPEGYSVSREKKERFSLILESASTNQTSMYLCASSPPPGMGTQYFGPGTRLTVL.

The rearrangement links TRBV2 to TRBJ1-5, with 8 bases that match TRBD1. The CDR3 contains 15 residues. Trimming at V came to 6 bases and at J to 4 bases, leaving 8 bases not matched to a gene. CDR1 and CDR2 from the germline V gene are SNHLY and FYNNEI. The CDR3 sequence: CASRRETGENQPQHF. In DNA, the CDR3 is TGTGCCAGCAGGAGGGAGACAGGGGAGAATCAGCCCCAGCATTTT.

This clonotype turned up a few times. The rearrangement joins TRBV6-4 to TRBJ2-2, with unresolved D. Trimming shortened V by 2 bases and J by 1 base, and 5 bases separated the two germline ends. From germline, CDR1 is MRHNA and CDR2 SNTAGT. The CDR3 has 14 residues. The CDR3 loop is CASSDGQNTGELFF. The CDR3 DNA sequence: TGTGCCAGCAGTGACGGGCAGAACACCGGGGAGCTGTTTTTT.

The rearrangement joins TRBV28 to TRBJ2-1; 11 bases line up with TRBD1. Germline CDR1 is MDHEN and CDR2 is SYDVKM. The length of the CDR3 is 17 residues. V was clipped by 3 bases and J by 5 bases; unmatched bases: 9. This CDR3 is CASSFVVGDRGDNEQFF. The CDR3 DNA follows: TGTGCCAGCAGTTTTGTAGTCGGGGACAGGGGGGACAATGAGCAGTTCTTC.

This clonotype was counted only a few times. J is TRBJ1-2 and V is TRBV15, with TRBD1 matching 9 bases. The length of the CDR3 is 16 residues. Germline CDR1 reads LNHNV; CDR2 reads YYDKDF (reference sequence). With 0 bases clipped from V and 4 bases from J, the junction kept 6 bases outside the gene matches. The CDR3 bases are TGTGCCACCAGCAGAGAGGGACAGGGTATAATCTATGGCTACACCTTC. This encodes CATSREGQGIIYGYTF.

The chain recombines TRBV4-3 with TRBJ2-3; 10 bases fit TRBD2. The CDR3 runs to 16 residues. With V trimmed by 0 bases and J by 6 bases, 6 bases remained unmatched. Germline values: CDR1 LGHNA, CDR2 YSLEER. CDR3 DNA sequence: TGCGCCAGCAGCCAAGAAGCGGGAGGGACCGGCGATACGCAGTATTTT. Translation gives CASSQEAGGTGDTQYF.

This clonotype was picked up a small number of times. V is TRBV2 and J is TRBJ1-5, with D uncertain. From germline, CDR1 is SNHLY and CDR2 FYNNEI. The CDR3 is 15 residues long. Trimming cost V 7 bases and J 3 bases, with 16 bases left between them. The CDR3 loop is CASKEGLPFNQPQHF. For the CDR3, the DNA is TGTGCCAGCAAAGAGGGATTACCCTTCAATCAGCCCCAGCATTTT.

The chain joins TRBV20-1 to TRBJ2-7, with 13 nucleotides matching TRBD2. The CDR3 runs 15 residues. V gave up 3 bases and J gave up 3 bases; unmatched junction bases: 5. Germline V gives CDR1 DFQATT, CDR2 SNEGSKA (reference sequence). CDR3 loop: CSASHTSGGDYEQYF. The CDR3 DNA follows: TGCAGTGCTAGCCATACTAGCGGGGGGGACTACGAGCAGTACTTC.

V gene TRBV24-1 combines with J gene TRBJ2-5; 9 bases align to TRBD2. V dropped 4 bases and J dropped 1; count of bases not matched to a gene: 0. The germline gives CDR1 KGHDR, CDR2 SFDVKD. The CDR3 has 14 residues. The CDR3 coding sequence is TGTGCCACCAGTGAGGGACTAGCCCAAGAGACCCAGTACTTC. It is translated as CATSEGLAQETQYF.

The CDR3 coding sequence is TGTGCCAGCAGCTTCCTGAGGACAGTGTCCTACGAGCAGTACTTC. It codes for CASSFLRTVSYEQYF. The chain combines TRBV5-6 with TRBJ2-7; TRBD1 is a possible D gene (6 bases). The germline V gene encodes CDR1 SGHDT and CDR2 YYEEEE. Between the trimmed V and J ends, which lost 2 bases and 1 base, there was a span of 13 bases. The length of the CDR3 is 15 residues.

The chain uses TRBV11-2 and TRBJ1-2; D is possibly TRBD1 (5 bases). This CDR3 contains 14 residues. The V and J ends lost 5 bases and 5 bases respectively, with 15 bases between them. Per the germline V gene, CDR1 is SGHAT and CDR2 is FQNNGV. Here the CDR3 DNA reads TGTGCCAGCAGCCCCTCAATCGGGGGATATGGCTACACCTTC. This codes for CASSPSIGGYGYTF. The variable domain in full, completed from reference TRBV11-2 and TRBJ1-2, reads EAGVAQSPRYKIIEKRQSVAFWCNPISGHATLYWYQQILGQGPKLLIQFQNNGVVDDSQLPKDRFSAERLKGVDSTLKIQPAKLEDSAVYLCASSPSIGGYGYTFGSGTRLTVV.

The chain joins TRBV6-2 or TRBV6-3 to TRBJ2-5; tentative D call: TRBD1 (6 bases). V was trimmed by 0 bases and J by 8 bases, leaving 10 bases between them. This CDR3 region has 13 residues. Germline lookup yields CDR1 MNHEY and CDR2 SVGEGT. For the CDR3, the DNA is TGTGCCAGCAGTTACTCGACAGGACAAACCCAGTACTTC. Translated, it gives CASSYSTGQTQYF.

This chain links TRBV20-1 with TRBJ2-2; TRBD1 aligns across 10 bases. V lost 2 bases, J lost 5 bases, and 8 bases stayed unmatched. The CDR3 sequence is 16 residues long. CDR1 is DFQATT, CDR2 SNEGSKA, per germline (reference sequence). The CDR3 DNA reads as TGCAGTGCTAGACCCCCCGACAGGGGGCTTACCGGGGAGCTGTTTTTT. This sequence encodes CSARPPDRGLTGELFF.

The chain's CDR3 is CASSQIGRRPDTQYF. DNA for the CDR3: TGCGCCAGCAGCCAGATCGGGAGGCGCCCTGATACGCAGTATTTT. This chain links TRBV4-1 with TRBJ2-3; 7 nucleotides agree with TRBD2. CDR1 MGHRA and CDR2 YSYEKL come from the germline V gene. V shed 3 bases, J shed 6 bases, and the junction held 9 bases outside the gene matches. The CDR3 extends over 15 amino acids.

The rearrangement joins TRBV28 to TRBJ2-3; D unresolved. Germline CDR1 is MDHEN and CDR2 is SYDVKM. There are 15 residues in the CDR3. V shed 1 base and J shed 4 bases, with 12 bases lying between them. CDR3 sequence (DNA): TGTGCCAGCAGTTTATACGGGTTAGAGGCAGATACGCAGTATTTT. This translates into CASSLYGLEADTQYF.

This clonotype was seen only a few times. The V call is TRBV6-1, the J call TRBJ2-5, with 7 bases fitting TRBD1. Germline V gene data show CDR1 as MNHNS and CDR2 as SASEGT. This CDR3 spans 15 amino acids. V dropped 5 bases and J dropped 4; count of bases not matched to a gene: 10. CDR3 nucleotide sequence: TGTGCCAGCAGTCCCACGCAGGGGGTCGGAGAGACCCAGTACTTC. It yields the protein CASSPTQGVGETQYF.

This clonotype was seen a few times. The chain combines TRBV27 with TRBJ2-7; 11 bases agree with TRBD1. Germline V gene sequence: CDR1 MNHEY, CDR2 SMNVEV (reference sequence). The CDR3 loop spans 14 amino acids. The junction had 6 bases not matched to a gene; V was cut back by 5 bases and J by 6 bases. The CDR3 region has the DNA TGTGCCAGCAGTCCCGGGGACAGGGGGGGCGAGCAGTACTTC. Its protein is CASSPGDRGGEQYF.

This clonotype turned up a few times. This chain links TRBV7-2 with TRBJ2-2; D not resolved. The germline CDR1 and CDR2 sequences are SGHTA and FQGNSA. The CDR3 consists of 14 residues. V was pared by 5 bases and J by 3 bases, with 10 bases between. CDR3 residues: CASSQFRDTGELFF. The CDR3 DNA sequence: TGTGCCAGCAGCCAATTCCGGGACACCGGGGAGCTGTTTTTT.

This clonotype was counted between two and nine times. This chain uses TRBV5-4 with TRBJ1-2, with D perhaps matching TRBD1 (5 bases). The germline V and J ends were trimmed by 0 bases and 4 bases, with 10 bases remaining between them. Germline V lookup: CDR1 SGHNT, CDR2 YYREEE (reference sequence). This CDR3 spans 14 amino acids. CDR3 in DNA: TGTGCCAGCAGCTTGGTCGACCAGGGCTATGGCTACACCTTC. Translation gives CASSLVDQGYGYTF. The variable domain in full, with the rest retrieved from reference TRBV5-4 and TRBJ1-2, is ETGVTQSPTHLIKTRGQQVTLRCSSQSGHNTVSWYQQALGQGPQFIFQYYREEENGRGNFPPRFSGLQFPNYSSELNVNALELDDSALYLCASSLVDQGYGYTFGSGTRLTVV.

The J gene is TRBJ1-3, the V gene TRBV7-6; D gene unclear. CDR1 and CDR2 from the germline V gene are SGHVS and FNYEAQ. V dropped 4 bases and J dropped 1 base, with 11 bases sitting between them. CDR3 length: 15 amino acids. The CDR3 reads CASSYQRASGNTIYF. The CDR3 bases are TGTGCCAGCAGCTACCAGAGGGCGTCTGGAAACACCATATATTTT.

V and J are TRBV6-1 and TRBJ1-5; TRBD1 might be the D (5 bases). Germline CDR1 MNHNS, CDR2 SASEGT. The ends were cut back, 7 bases at V and 0 bases at J, with 13 bases in the middle. The CDR3 length is 15 residues. This chain's CDR3 is CASNGRGSSNQPQHF. The DNA of the CDR3 is TGTGCCAGCAATGGCCGGGGCAGTAGCAATCAGCCCCAGCATTTT.